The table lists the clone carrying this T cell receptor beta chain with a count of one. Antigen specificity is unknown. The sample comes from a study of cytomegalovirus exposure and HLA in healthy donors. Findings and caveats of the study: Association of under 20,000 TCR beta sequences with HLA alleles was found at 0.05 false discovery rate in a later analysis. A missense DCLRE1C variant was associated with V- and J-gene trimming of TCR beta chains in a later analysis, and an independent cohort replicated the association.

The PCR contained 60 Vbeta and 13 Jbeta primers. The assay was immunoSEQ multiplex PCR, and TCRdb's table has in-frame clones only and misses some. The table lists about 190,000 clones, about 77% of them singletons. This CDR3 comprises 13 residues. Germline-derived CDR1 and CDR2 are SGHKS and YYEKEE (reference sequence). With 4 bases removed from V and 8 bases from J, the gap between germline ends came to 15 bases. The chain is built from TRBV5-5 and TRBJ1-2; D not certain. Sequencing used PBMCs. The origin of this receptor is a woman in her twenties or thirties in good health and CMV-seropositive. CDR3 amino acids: CASSIEEFRGYTF. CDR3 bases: TGTGCCAGCAGCATCGAAGAGTTCCGGGGCTACACCTTC.